The next 2 T cell receptor beta chains were all read from a single sample in a study of CD8 T cells in ankylosing spondylitis. General study points: A TCR beta motif of about 8 highly homologous variants seemed to mark ankylosing spondylitis blood.

MiXCR was run by TCRdb on the 5' RACE reads, yielding one entry per CDR3 protein. The table has 500,000 to 650,000 distinct CDR3 sequences, about 5.4% seen once. These receptors' targets are unknown. Material for sequencing was blood, either unsorted or a sorted T cell fraction (not recorded which). The source is a male donor with ankylosing spondylitis.

Many counts were recorded for this clonotype. DNA of the CDR3: TGCAGTGCTAGGGCAGCCCTAGATCAGCCCCAGCATTTT. Its translation: CSARAALDQPQHF. The chain couples TRBV20-1 to TRBJ1-5; D gene unclear. V gave up 3 bases and J gave up 5 bases, with 11 bases separating them. The CDR3 consists of 13 residues. CDR1 is DFQATT and CDR2 is SNEGSKA in the germline V gene (reference sequence).

This clonotype was seen at least ten times. The rearrangement uses TRBV11-2 and TRBJ2-1; TRBD2 might be the D (5 bases). V lost 1 base and J 10 bases, leaving 8 bases between the germline ends. Germline values: CDR1 SGHAT, CDR2 FQNNGV. The CDR3 spans 12 residues. In DNA form, the CDR3 reads TGTGCCAGCAGCTTAGGTACGGGGGAGCAGTTCTTC. Translation: CASSLGTGEQFF.